These 17 T cell receptor beta chains originate from one sample sequenced in a study of blood T cell repertoires in COVID-19. Here immunoSEQ multiplex PCR was the method, and the copy in TCRdb shows in-frame clones only, minus some. This table holds approximately 120,000 clones, more than 80% found once. The sequenced sample was peripheral blood. All receptors come from a human donor in a cohort sampled during active COVID-19.

The chain links TRBV19 to TRBJ1-5, with D perhaps matching TRBD1 (5 bases). The CDR3 consists of 13 residues. CDR1 is LNHDA and CDR2 is SQIVND in the germline V gene (reference sequence). V lost 5 bases and J lost 7, with 12 bases in between. The CDR3 sequence: CASSPGGLQPQHF. The CDR3 DNA follows: TGTGCCAGTAGTCCGGGGGGGTTACAGCCCCAGCATTTT.

The V call is TRBV3-1 (or the pseudogene TRBV3-2), the J call TRBJ1-2, with D possibly being TRBD1 (6 bases). Germline V gene sequence: CDR1 LGHDT, CDR2 YNNKEL (reference sequence). V gave up 4 bases and J gave up 3 bases, with 18 bases separating them. The CDR3 consists of 16 residues. The CDR3 nucleotides read TGTGCCAGCAGCCCCCCACAGGGAAACTCTTACTATGGCTACACCTTC. It specifies CASSPPQGNSYYGYTF.

The chain has TRBV30 and TRBJ1-1; D may be TRBD1 (6 bases). The germline V gene has CDR1 GTSNPN and CDR2 SVGIG (reference sequence). The V end lost 3 bases, the J end lost 12 bases, and 20 bases lay between the germline ends. The CDR3 has 13 residues. CDR3: CAWSTVFHRATFF. The CDR3 coding sequence is TGTGCCTGGAGCACGGTTTTTCACAGGGCTACTTTCTTT.

The gene calls are TRBV19 and TRBJ1-1; weak D call: TRBD1 (6 bases). Trimming cost V 5 bases and J 5 bases, with 15 bases left between them. CDR1 and CDR2 (germline): LNHDA, SQIVND (reference sequence). CDR3 length equals 14 residues. The CDR3 loop is CASSPSGVQTEAFF. The CDR3 region has the DNA TGTGCCAGTAGTCCATCAGGGGTTCAAACTGAAGCTTTCTTT.

V usage is TRBV11-3 and J usage is TRBJ2-1; 8 positions match TRBD2. Germline assignment: CDR1 SGHNT and CDR2 YENEEA. CDR3 length: 15 residues. Germline trimming cut 1 base from V and 9 bases from J; bases unmatched to any gene: 8. The CDR3 protein is CASSLALQLAAEQFF. Written as DNA, the CDR3 is TGTGCCAGCAGCTTAGCCCTTCAACTAGCGGCTGAGCAGTTCTTC.

This clone has a single count. This sequence joins TRBV10-3 and TRBJ2-5, with a weak D call TRBD1 (6 bases). The germline V and J ends were trimmed by 3 bases and 5 bases, with 16 bases remaining between them. CDR1 is ENHRY, CDR2 SYGVKD, per germline. CDR3 length: 15 residues. In DNA, the CDR3 is TGTGCCATCAGTGACCCCGTCAGGGGCTTGGAGACCCAGTACTTC. Protein: CAISDPVRGLETQYF.

The rearrangement links TRBV5-4 to TRBJ1-2; 9 bases fit TRBD1. V lost 0 bases to trimming and J lost 6 bases; unmatched junction nucleotides: 9. From germline, CDR1 is SGHNT and CDR2 YYREEE (reference sequence). This CDR3 comprises 16 residues. For the CDR3, the DNA is TGTGCCAGCAGCTTGGACAGGGGGCCAGTATCGGATGGCTACACCTTC. It translates to CASSLDRGPVSDGYTF. The full variable domain, in which reference TRBV5-4 and TRBJ1-2 provide the parts outside the CDR3, is ETGVTQSPTHLIKTRGQQVTLRCSSQSGHNTVSWYQQALGQGPQFIFQYYREEENGRGNFPPRFSGLQFPNYSSELNVNALELDDSALYLCASSLDRGPVSDGYTFGSGTRLTVV.

The V call is TRBV12-3 or TRBV12-4, the J call TRBJ1-1; tentatively, D is TRBD1 (5 bases). With 7 bases removed from V and 6 bases from J, the gap between germline ends came to 15 bases. The CDR3 loop spans 13 amino acids. The CDR3 loop reads CASTSAWGAEAFF. Written as DNA, the CDR3 is TGTGCCAGCACTTCAGCATGGGGGGCTGAAGCTTTCTTT.

The chain is built from TRBV7-6 and TRBJ2-7; 7 bases are a match to TRBD1. Germline V gives CDR1 SGHVS, CDR2 FNYEAQ. The CDR3 consists of 14 residues. With 5 bases clipped from V and 0 bases from J, the junction kept 4 bases outside the gene matches. CDR3 sequence (DNA): TGTGCCAGCAGCAGTGCAGGGGGCTCCTACGAGCAGTACTTC. Translation: CASSSAGGSYEQYF.

V is TRBV5-1 and J is TRBJ1-1, with a tentative D call TRBD1 (6 bases). Between the trimmed V and J ends, which lost 0 bases and 3 bases, there was a span of 12 bases. This CDR3 comprises 15 residues. Per the germline V gene, CDR1 is SGHRS and CDR2 is YFSETQ. CDR3 protein: CASSLANRADTEAFF. DNA for the CDR3: TGCGCCAGCAGCTTGGCCAACAGGGCGGACACTGAAGCTTTCTTT.

The chain couples TRBV9 to TRBJ2-3, with no clear D. V lost 0 bases, J lost 2 bases, and 10 bases lay in between. The length of the CDR3 is 15 residues. CDR1 is SGDLS, CDR2 YYNGEE, per germline. CDR3 sequence reads: CASSVGSFLTDTQYF. DNA of the CDR3: TGTGCCAGCAGCGTAGGTAGTTTCCTCACAGATACGCAGTATTTT.

This sequence joins TRBV7-2 and TRBJ1-2; 8 bases align to TRBD1. Germline trimming cut 5 bases from V and 8 bases from J; bases unmatched to any gene: 10. Germline lookup yields CDR1 SGHTA and CDR2 FQGNSA. CDR3 length equals 14 residues. The CDR3 loop is CASSANQGAWGYTF. The DNA for the CDR3 is TGTGCCAGCAGCGCTAATCAGGGGGCCTGGGGCTACACCTTC.

V gene TRBV9 combines with J gene TRBJ1-6, with a tentative D call TRBD1 (5 bases). CDR3 length: 17 amino acids. The germline V and J ends were trimmed by 4 bases and 0 bases, with 14 bases remaining between them. Germline CDR1 SGDLS, CDR2 YYNGEE. CDR3 sequence: CASSPAPGGSYNSPLHF. The DNA for the CDR3 is TGTGCCAGCAGCCCCGCGCCCGGGGGCTCCTATAATTCACCCCTCCACTTT. Filled out from reference TRBV9 and TRBJ1-6, the complete variable domain reads DSGVTQTPKHLITATGQRVTLRCSPRSGDLSVYWYQQSLDQGLQFLIQYYNGEERAKGNILERFSAQQFPDLHSELNLSSLELGDSALYFCASSPAPGGSYNSPLHFGNGTRLTVT.

The genes are TRBV2 and TRBJ2-2; D remains unclear. Trimming shortened V by 7 bases and J by 1 base, and 4 bases separated the two germline ends. Germline V gene data show CDR1 as SNHLY and CDR2 as FYNNEI. The CDR3 runs 12 residues. The CDR3 DNA reads TGTGCCAGCATCCGGAACACCGGGGAGCTGTTTTTT. Its protein product is CASIRNTGELFF. Combining the CDR3 with reference TRBV2 and TRBJ2-2 gives the whole variable domain EPEVTQTPSHQVTQMGQEVILRCVPISNHLYFYWYRQILGQKVEFLVSFYNNEISEKSEIFDDQFSVERPDGSNFTLKIRSTKLEDSAMYFCASIRNTGELFFGEGSRLTVL.

J is TRBJ2-1 and V is TRBV2; D perhaps matches TRBD1 (5 bases). Germline V lookup: CDR1 SNHLY, CDR2 FYNNEI. The CDR3 is 12 residues long. V was trimmed by 5 bases and J by 10 bases, leaving 12 bases between them. CDR3 region: CASSLTVEEQFF. In nucleotides, the CDR3 is TGTGCCAGCAGTCTGACAGTTGAGGAGCAGTTCTTC.

This clone has just one count. The V call is TRBV7-6, the J call TRBJ2-3, with 12 positions matching TRBD2. Germline V CDR1 and CDR2: SGHVS, FNYEAQ. The V and J ends lost 1 base and 3 bases, in that order; junction bases with no gene match: 8. There are 18 residues in the CDR3. The CDR3 here is CASSLGPTSGRSTDTQYF. As DNA, the CDR3 is TGTGCCAGCAGCTTAGGACCGACTAGCGGGAGATCGACAGATACGCAGTATTTT.

The chain combines TRBV4-3 with TRBJ2-5; D is possibly TRBD1 (5 bases). Per the germline V gene, CDR1 is LGHNA and CDR2 is YSLEER. Trimming took 0 bases from V and 1 from J, leaving 12 bases between them. This CDR3 comprises 16 residues. CDR3 sequence reads: CASSQDRPDTQETQYF. Here the CDR3 DNA reads TGCGCCAGCAGCCAAGATCGACCGGACACCCAAGAGACCCAGTACTTC.